These 10 T cell receptor beta chains share one sample of origin, sequenced in a study of blood T cell repertoires in COVID-19. Sequenced by immunoSEQ multiplex PCR; TCRdb stores in-frame clones only, minus some. Among 95,000 to 150,000 clones listed, approximately 90% were seen once. Specimen: peripheral blood. The receptors were sampled from a human donor in a cohort sampled during active COVID-19.

The chain has TRBV5-6 and TRBJ1-3, with TRBD1 matching over 9 bases. Germline trimming cut 2 bases from V and 4 bases from J; bases unmatched to any gene: 4. This CDR3 contains 15 residues. Germline V gives CDR1 SGHDT, CDR2 YYEEEE. The CDR3 spells CASSLRGTGGNTIYF. The CDR3 DNA sequence: TGTGCCAGCAGCTTACGGGGGACAGGGGGAAACACCATATATTTT.

The chain links TRBV5-1 to TRBJ1-1; 10 bases are a match to TRBD1. Germline loops: CDR1 SGHRS, CDR2 YFSETQ. With V trimmed by 3 bases and J by 0 bases, 2 bases remained unmatched. There are 15 residues in the CDR3. The CDR3 DNA reads as TGCGCCAGCAGCTGGGGGACAGGGGTGAACACTGAAGCTTTCTTT. It yields the protein CASSWGTGVNTEAFF.

This chain links TRBV28 with TRBJ2-1; possibly TRBD2 for D (5 bases). V was clipped by 6 bases and J by 9 bases, with 18 bases between them. Germline CDR1 reads MDHEN; CDR2 reads SYDVKM. This CDR3 is built from 14 residues. The CDR3 DNA is TGTGCCAGCAGGTTAGCCGGGGTAGAGTCTGAGCAGTTCTTC. Translated, it gives CASRLAGVESEQFF. Full variable domain (outside the CDR3, taken from reference TRBV28 and TRBJ2-1): DVKVTQSSRYLVKRTGEKVFLECVQDMDHENMFWYRQDPGLGLRLIYFSYDVKMKEKGDIPEGYSVSREKKERFSLILESASTNQTSMYLCASRLAGVESEQFFGPGTRLTVL.

The J gene is TRBJ1-1, the V gene TRBV6-4; D possibly corresponds to TRBD1 (6 bases). Germline CDR1 MRHNA, CDR2 SNTAGT. V shed 8 bases and J shed 0 bases, with 19 bases lying between them. This CDR3 comprises 16 residues. The CDR3 is CASPGGQRRLNTEAFF. CDR3 nucleotides: TGTGCCAGCCCCGGCGGACAGAGGAGACTGAACACTGAAGCTTTCTTT.

This chain links TRBV12-3 or TRBV12-4 with TRBJ2-5; a weak D match, TRBD1 (5 bases). This CDR3 region has 12 residues. Trimming took 6 bases from V and 5 from J, leaving 10 bases between them. CDR3 amino acids: CASRGVGETQYF. CDR3 in DNA: TGTGCCAGCAGAGGGGTGGGGGAGACCCAGTACTTC.

J is TRBJ2-5 and V is TRBV7-9; the match to TRBD2 covers 14 bases. CDR1 is SEHNR and CDR2 is FQNEAQ in the germline V gene (reference sequence). There are 17 residues in the CDR3. Trimming at V came to 4 bases and at J to 0 bases, leaving 4 bases not matched to a gene. The CDR3 nucleotides are TGTGCCAGCAGCTACCGGACTAGCGGGGGGCACCAAGAGACCCAGTACTTC. It encodes CASSYRTSGGHQETQYF.

V is TRBV29-1 and J is TRBJ2-3; TRBD2 is a possible D gene (6 bases). The CDR3 runs 13 residues. V dropped 3 bases and J dropped 1 base, with 8 bases sitting between them. Germline V gene lookup returns CDR1 SQVTM and CDR2 ANQGSEA. The CDR3 here is CSVDGGGTDTQYF. Written as DNA, the CDR3 is TGCAGCGTTGACGGCGGGGGCACAGATACGCAGTATTTT.

This sequence joins TRBV18 and TRBJ1-1, with 8 nucleotides matching TRBD1. Germline CDR1 KGHSH, CDR2 LQKENI. CDR3 size: 13 residues. V lost 5 bases and J lost 3; bases outside the gene matches: 2. CDR3 DNA sequence: TGTGCCAGCTCAACGACAGGGGACACTGAAGCTTTCTTT. Translated, it gives CASSTTGDTEAFF.

V gene TRBV4-1 combines with J gene TRBJ2-4, with 10 bases matching TRBD2. Trimming removed 5 bases from V and 7 bases from J; junction bases left unmatched: 14. CDR1 is MGHRA and CDR2 is YSYEKL in the germline V gene. The CDR3 spans 17 residues. The CDR3 spells CASSSTLIASGGNIQYF. In DNA, the CDR3 is TGCGCCAGCAGCTCGACTCTTATTGCTAGCGGGGGTAACATTCAGTACTTC.

The rearrangement links TRBV19 to TRBJ2-7; D is undetermined. The length of the CDR3 is 15 residues. V lost 3 bases and J 1 base, leaving 13 bases between the germline ends. Germline V lookup: CDR1 LNHDA, CDR2 SQIVND (reference sequence). CDR3 sequence (DNA): TGTGCCAGTAGTATTATCGGAGTCGGATCCTACGAGCAGTACTTC. This encodes CASSIIGVGSYEQYF.